This T cell receptor beta chain was observed in a study of cytomegalovirus exposure and HLA in healthy donors (dated by TCRdb to the late 2010s). Regarding the research as a whole: An earlier analysis of several hundred of the donors reported 276 Gb of sequence data and around 110 million unique TCR beta sequences obtained from around 190 million T cells. Approximately 330 gigabases of sequencing data and around 85 million unique TCR sequences made up an early release that covered some 640 HLA-typed donors. Of the 300 to 500 genotyped donors, 70% to 90% were placed in the genetic ancestry cluster associated with self-reported Caucasian donors. The aim of the study was to test whether cataloging public T cell receptors could identify signatures of past pathogen exposure. The T cell repertoires of 666 subjects were profiled by immunosequencing and related to cytomegalovirus serostatus. Besides the first cohort of 666 subjects, a separate validation cohort made up of roughly 130 different subjects was used. The study combined high-throughput TCR immunosequencing, statistical association of individual TCRs with disease status, and machine learning to predict cytomegalovirus infection status. A later analysis re-analyzed previously published TCR beta repertoires from roughly 600 donors and added high-resolution HLA genotyping to study TCR occurrence patterns. Rather than using new phenotypic data, the later analysis identified candidate immune exposures from TCR beta sequences and from how often those sequences occurred across donors. To decide whether each TCR beta V gene segment behaved as functional or pseudogenic, an earlier analysis of fewer than 750 of the donors relied on high-throughput TCR beta sequencing. Donor age, sex, ethnicity and CMV serostatus were compiled alongside the repertoire data. A later genetic analysis used genome-wide SNP genotypes for about three fifths of the 666 donors, treating that subset as a discovery cohort. All discovery cohort repertoires had been generated using a single sequencing platform. Both class I and class II loci were covered by HLA typing, at four-digit resolution. The number of donors typed differed by locus, with roughly 620-630 for A, B, C, DRB1 and DQB1, about 500 for DQA1, under 610 for DPA1, and under 490 for DPB1. About five DR-DQ haplotypes were handled as single units for association and clustering, since linkage in the cohort was strong. Among 300 to 500 genotyped donors of the cohort, an average of approximately 240,000 unique TCR beta nucleotide sequences was sequenced per donor, of which roughly 17% were non-productive.

This clone was seen more than once but under ten times. The antigen it binds to is not known. No much larger clone is present one base from it, and per-base qualities are unavailable. Trimming takes 5 bases off V and 6 bases off J; junction bases not matched to a gene: 10. From the cysteine through the phenylalanine, the CDR3 covers 16 amino acids. Kept here is only the CDR3 DNA, which spans 48 bases and is read in frame from base 1. The germline V gene gives CDR1 as MRHNA and CDR2 as SNTAGT. The cohort comprised 550 to 700 healthy bone marrow donors. At the time of sampling, every cohort member was nominally healthy, though immune exposures that went unrecorded were likely present. The donor tested CMV seropositive and was one of the 289 seropositive cohort members. Each donor provided a peripheral blood sample, and peripheral blood mononuclear cells were used for TCR beta sequencing. The Qiagen DNeasy Blood Extraction Kit was used to extract genomic DNA from the blood cell samples.

Libraries were built with the immunoSEQ multiplex PCR assay. A mixture of 60 forward primers for TCR Vbeta segments and 13 reverse primers for TCR Jbeta segments was used in the multiplex PCR. Amplification of the CDR3 region of rearranged TCR beta genes was performed with a multiplex PCR assay on genomic DNA. The Illumina HiSeq System was used to sequence the amplified TCR beta libraries as 87-base-pair reads. Under the source paper's analysis protocol: Across the 500 to 850 repertoires, a later analysis counted 75 million to 90 million unique TCR beta chains, 8.5 million to 12 million of which were shared by at least two donors. A nearest-neighbor algorithm error-corrected the raw reads and collapsed the reads into unique sequences, merging closely related sequences to remove PCR and sequencing errors. V, D and J gene segments were assigned by aligning CDR3 sequences to IMGT reference sequences. For a sequence to be retained, a match of at least six nucleotides was required to both a V gene segment and a J gene segment. Rearrangements were called productive when the CDR3 lacked stop codons and stayed in frame with V and J; all others were non-productive. Following IMGT convention, CDR3 was defined as the stretch from the second conserved V-encoded cysteine up to the conserved J-encoded phenylalanine. The earlier analysis of about 620 of the donors excluded sequences that lacked an unambiguous match to a single V gene segment. An earlier analysis of 587 of the donors called V segments functional above 56.7% productive rearrangements and segregating when the between-donor standard deviation exceeded 5%. To diagnose cytomegalovirus status from the catalog of TCR beta chain sequences, a statistical classification framework was built. V and J gene assignment, in a later analysis, came from comparing TCR nucleotide sequences with IMGT/GENE-DB human TR gene sequences. A later analysis assigned CDR3 sequences and most-parsimonious VDJ recombination scenarios with the TCRdist pipeline. In a later analysis, each TCR beta chain was defined by its CDR3 amino acid sequence together with its V-gene family, and reads without a unique V-gene family were excluded. In a later analysis, nearly 600 highly shared, low-generation-probability nucleotide sequences were removed to address suspected cross-contamination and a sequencing artifact. A later analysis calculated a clonal expansion index for each public chain from normalized within-repertoire ranks of inferred template counts. In a later analysis, generation probabilities were computed with a VDJ recombination model fitted to out-of-frame rearrangements, and the resulting probabilities were checked against IGoR. Hypergeometric tests were used in a later analysis to score TCR-TCR, TCR-HLA and TCR-CMV co-occurrence, with a repertoire-size bias correction applied to the TCR pairs. False discovery rates were estimated in a later analysis by permuting HLA or CMV assignments 20 times. A later analysis grouped co-occurring TCRs with DBSCAN, adding TCRdist sequence similarity when clustering within HLA-allele-positive subsets. Co-occurrence clustering excluded repertoires with fewer than 30,000 or more than 120,000 public chains, plus five with anomalous nucleotide sharing. TCRdb holds this immuneACCESS table with in-frame rearrangements only. Some clones are missing; in checked studies, unresolved V genes explain under half, and the rest has no known cause. The DNA was the basis for D and trimming; V, J and clone size are from that table. The sample table records 72,000 or so clones; around 82% of these occur just once. Clones ranked in the top ten supply around 7.4% of the sample.

Beyond this particular receptor, the publication reports: A total of 150 to 200 TCR beta chains were listed by the study as associated with cytomegalovirus. In vitro tests confirmed that three of the cytomegalovirus-associated TCR beta chains recognize cytomegalovirus antigens. A later analysis reported that several top co-occurrence clusters appeared linked to parvovirus B19, influenza, CMV and Epstein-Barr virus. Most TCR sequences were seen in very few donors, while some public TCRs were found in many individuals. Some IMGT-functional V segments, including TRBV6-2 and TRBV6-3, could not be distinguished by the 87-base-pair reads and were therefore excluded. The classifier was reported to diagnose cytomegalovirus status with high specificity and sensitivity in both the original cohort and the validation cohort. A later analysis found that most CMV-associated TCR beta chains appeared HLA-restricted, with HLA associations seemingly driven largely by CMV exposure. In a later analysis, some 18,000 TCR beta sequences were associated with specific HLA alleles at a false discovery rate of 0.05. A group of highly shared sequence variants was considered likely to be a technical artifact of the sequencing pipeline. In this cohort, only TCR beta chains were sequenced, and detectable features were limited by the absence of alpha or paired-chain data. A later analysis found that HLA-associated TCR beta chains were more clonally expanded and had lower generation probabilities than equally common non-associated chains. An earlier analysis of approximately 530 of the donors showed that most TCR beta V segments appeared in productive rearrangements either about 87% or about 30% of the time, which broadly matched IMGT annotations. In a later genetic analysis, fewer N-insertions in productive TCRs were reported among donors in an Asian-associated ancestry cluster than the roughly 710-donor mean. The only immune exposure information available for the cohort was CMV serostatus. Because counts were too low, about 18 rarely observed V segments, including chromosome 9 orphons, were excluded from the earlier analysis of 500 to 700 of the donors. In a later analysis, TCR association rates were found to vary across HLA loci, with the most associated TCRs seen for DRB1 alleles and the fewest for HLA-C alleles. Because HLA typing was unavailable for some donors at each locus, only the typed subset was used in association tests. In a later genetic analysis, a missense DCLRE1C variant was associated with V-gene and J-gene trimming of TCR beta chains, and the association was replicated in an independent cohort. A further reported finding was that TCR beta sequences accurately predicted the HLA-A and HLA-B alleles for most subjects in the first cohort. When HLA alleles, especially DR and DQ, strongly co-occurred, TCR associations were difficult to assign to individual alleles. Sequencing depth was assumed to be roughly uniform across donors in the presence/absence analyses, though that assumption may not hold. It was suggested by the authors that the approach could potentially be generalized to other disease states and immunological phenotypes. Linkage disequilibrium might explain the correlated functional status among segregating V segments, but an unknown experimental factor could not be ruled out.

The V and J segments used are TRBV6-4 and TRBJ2-2; TRBD2 fits 9 bases in the junction. Sequencing was performed on PBMCs. The receptor was isolated from a man younger than 30 in good health and CMV-seropositive. The CDR3 reads as follows: CASSPGVAGESGELFF. The bases are TGTGCCAGCAGTCCGGGGGTAGCGGGGGAATCCGGGGAGCTGTTTTTT.